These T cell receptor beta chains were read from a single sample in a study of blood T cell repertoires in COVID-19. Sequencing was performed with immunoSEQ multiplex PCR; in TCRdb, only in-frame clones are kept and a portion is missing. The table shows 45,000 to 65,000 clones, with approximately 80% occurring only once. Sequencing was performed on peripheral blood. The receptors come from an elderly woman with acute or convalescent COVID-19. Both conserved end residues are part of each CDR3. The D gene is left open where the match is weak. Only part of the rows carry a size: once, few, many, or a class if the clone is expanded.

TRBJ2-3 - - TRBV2 CASMEADTQYF TGTGCCAGCATGGAGGCAGATACGCAGTATTTT
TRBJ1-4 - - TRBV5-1 CASSFTGGNEKLFF TGCGCCAGCAGCTTTACAGGCGGAAATGAAAAACTGTTTTTT
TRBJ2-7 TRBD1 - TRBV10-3 CAARDRDSYEQYF TGTGCCGCCAGGGACAGGGATTCCTACGAGCAGTACTTC
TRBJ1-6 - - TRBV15 CATSRGGPGNSPLHF TGTGCCACCAGCAGGGGAGGCCCGGGAAATTCACCCCTCCACTTT
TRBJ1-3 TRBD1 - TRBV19 CASSPGQYSGNTIYF TGTGCCAGTAGTCCGGGACAGTACTCTGGAAACACCATATATTTT
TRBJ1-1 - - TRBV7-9 CASSPFGNTEAFF TGTGCCAGCAGCCCCTTCGGGAACACTGAAGCTTTCTTT
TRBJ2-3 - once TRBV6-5 CASIPGLASTDTQYF TGTGCCAGCATTCCAGGACTGGCCAGCACAGATACGCAGTATTTT
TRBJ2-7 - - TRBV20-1 CSATSSYEQYF TGCAGTGCCACCAGCTCCTACGAGCAGTACTTC
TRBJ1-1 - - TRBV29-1 CSAGVWNTEAFF TGCAGCGCCGGGGTGTGGAACACTGAAGCTTTCTTT
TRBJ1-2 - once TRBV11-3 CASSLAGNYGYTF TGTGCCAGCAGCTTAGCAGGGAACTATGGCTACACCTTC
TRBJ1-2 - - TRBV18 CASSPGGTSGPYGYTF TGTGCCAGCTCACCCGGAGGGACGTCCGGCCCCTATGGCTACACCTTC
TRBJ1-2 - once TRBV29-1 CSISSGAGYGYTF TGCAGCATCTCGTCAGGGGCTGGGTATGGCTACACCTTC
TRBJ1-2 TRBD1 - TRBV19 CASSDPGQGQKGYTF TGTGCCAGTAGTGACCCGGGACAGGGGCAGAAAGGCTACACCTTC
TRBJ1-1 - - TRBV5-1 CASSLGMRAEAFF TGCGCCAGCAGCTTGGGCATGCGGGCGGAAGCTTTCTTT
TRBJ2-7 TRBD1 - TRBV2 CASSAGTGASYEQYF TGTGCCAGCAGCGCCGGGACAGGGGCTTCCTACGAGCAGTACTTC
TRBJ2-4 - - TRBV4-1 CASSPTGTKNIQYF TGCGCCAGCAGCCCAACCGGGACTAAAAACATTCAGTACTTC
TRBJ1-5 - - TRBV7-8 CASSLVGGDQPQHF TGTGCCAGCAGCTTAGTAGGGGGTGATCAGCCCCAGCATTTT
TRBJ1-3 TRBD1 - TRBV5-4 CASSQDRLTGNTIYF TGTGCCAGCAGCCAGGACAGGTTAACTGGAAACACCATATATTTT
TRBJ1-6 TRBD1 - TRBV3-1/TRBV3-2 CASSQDAGGYSPLHF TGTGCCAGCAGCCAAGATGCAGGGGGCTATTCACCCCTCCACTTT
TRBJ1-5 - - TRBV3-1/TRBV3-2 CASSQDSYSNQPQHF TGTGCCAGCAGCCAGGACAGCTATAGCAATCAGCCCCAGCATTTT
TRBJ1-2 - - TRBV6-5 CASSTAGRNYGYTF TGTGCCAGCAGTACCGCAGGGAGGAACTATGGCTACACCTTC
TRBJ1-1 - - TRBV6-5 CASSWAMNTEAFF TGTGCCAGCAGTTGGGCGATGAACACTGAAGCTTTCTTT
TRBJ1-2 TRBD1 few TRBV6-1 CASSENRGSYGYTF TGTGCCAGCAGTGAAAACAGGGGGTCATATGGCTACACCTTC
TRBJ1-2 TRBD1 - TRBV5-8 CASSSGQPVYGYTF TGTGCCAGCAGCTCGGGACAGCCAGTCTATGGCTACACCTTC
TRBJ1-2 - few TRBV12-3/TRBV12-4 CASRLQGVYGYTF TGTGCCAGCAGATTACAAGGAGTCTATGGCTACACCTTC
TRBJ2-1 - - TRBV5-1 CASSLAVGAVGEQFF TGCGCCAGCAGCTTGGCGGTAGGAGCGGTGGGTGAGCAGTTCTTC
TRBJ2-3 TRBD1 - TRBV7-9 CASSPLAGGARGTDTQYF TGTGCCAGCAGCCCTTTGGCAGGGGGCGCGAGGGGCACAGATACGCAGTATTTT
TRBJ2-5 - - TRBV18 CASSQAPRGRETQYF TGTGCCAGCTCACAGGCCCCCAGGGGCAGAGAGACCCAGTACTTC
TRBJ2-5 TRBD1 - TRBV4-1 CASSRGQGSETQYF TGCGCCAGCAGCCGGGGACAGGGGTCGGAGACCCAGTACTTC
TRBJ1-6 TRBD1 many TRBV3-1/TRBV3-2 CASSPRQGNSPLHF TGTGCCAGCAGCCCTAGACAGGGAAATTCACCCCTCCACTTT
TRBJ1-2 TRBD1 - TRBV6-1 CASSEKGANGYTF TGTGCCAGCAGTGAAAAGGGGGCAAATGGCTACACCTTC
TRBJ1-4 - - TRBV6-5 CASSPPEGGTEKLFF TGTGCCAGCAGTCCCCCGGAGGGGGGGACGGAAAAACTGTTTTTT
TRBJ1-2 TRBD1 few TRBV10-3 CAISLQTGNAEGYTF TGTGCCATCAGTCTTCAGACAGGGAATGCGGAGGGCTACACCTTC
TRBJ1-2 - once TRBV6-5 CASREPGFGYGYTF TGTGCCAGCAGAGAGCCCGGGTTTGGCTATGGCTACACCTTC
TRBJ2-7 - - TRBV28 CASNEGDIHEQYF TGTGCCAGCAACGAGGGGGACATCCACGAGCAGTACTTC
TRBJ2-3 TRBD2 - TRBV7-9 CASSRGTSGSTDTQYF TGTGCCAGCAGCCGCGGGACTAGCGGGAGCACAGATACGCAGTATTTT
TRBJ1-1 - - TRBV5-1 CASSLDGANTEAFF TGCGCCAGCAGCTTGGACGGAGCTAACACTGAAGCTTTCTTT
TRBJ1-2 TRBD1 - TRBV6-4 CASPGQEAYGYTF TGTGCCAGCCCAGGACAGGAAGCCTATGGCTACACCTTC
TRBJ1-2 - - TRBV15 CATSRQGFGYTF TGTGCCACCAGCAGACAGGGTTTTGGCTACACCTTC
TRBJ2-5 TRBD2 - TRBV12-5 CASGLVVGLAGGETQYF TGTGCTAGTGGTTTGGTAGTTGGACTAGCGGGGGGTGAGACCCAGTACTTC
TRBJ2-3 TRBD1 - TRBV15 CATSRERSIRGQGDTQYF TGTGCCACCAGCAGAGAACGGAGCATCAGGGGGCAAGGAGATACGCAGTATTTT
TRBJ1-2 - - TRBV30 CAWSSGKGYTF TGTGCCTGGAGTTCCGGGAAAGGCTACACCTTC
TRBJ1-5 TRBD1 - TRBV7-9 CASSRGTENQPQHF TGTGCCAGCAGCCGGGGGACAGAAAATCAGCCCCAGCATTTT
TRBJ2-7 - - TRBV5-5 CASSFGWSSYEQYF TGTGCCAGCAGCTTCGGGTGGAGCTCCTACGAGCAGTACTTC
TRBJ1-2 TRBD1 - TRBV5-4 CATGQGLAYGYTF TGTGCCACTGGACAGGGGCTGGCCTATGGCTACACCTTC
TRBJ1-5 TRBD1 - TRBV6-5 CASGQGAAQPQHF TGTGCCAGCGGACAGGGGGCGGCTCAGCCCCAGCATTTT